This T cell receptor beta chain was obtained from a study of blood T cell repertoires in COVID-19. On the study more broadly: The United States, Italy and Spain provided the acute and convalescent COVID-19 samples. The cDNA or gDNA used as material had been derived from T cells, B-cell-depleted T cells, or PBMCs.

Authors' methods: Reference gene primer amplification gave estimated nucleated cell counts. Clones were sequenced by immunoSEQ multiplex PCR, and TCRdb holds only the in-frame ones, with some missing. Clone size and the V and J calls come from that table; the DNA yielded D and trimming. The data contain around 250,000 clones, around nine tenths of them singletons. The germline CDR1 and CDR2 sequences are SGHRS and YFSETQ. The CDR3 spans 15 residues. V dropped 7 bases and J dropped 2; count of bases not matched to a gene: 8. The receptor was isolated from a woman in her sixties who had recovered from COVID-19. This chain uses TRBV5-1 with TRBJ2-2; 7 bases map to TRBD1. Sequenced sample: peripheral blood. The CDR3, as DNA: TGCGCCAGCTCCCTCGGGACAGACAACACCGGGGAGCTGTTTTTT. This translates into CASSLGTDNTGELFF.